This T cell receptor beta chain was profiled in a study of T-cell reconstitution after alpha-beta-depleted transplantation in children. Findings and limits, study-wide: T-cell numbers and diversity, one year after transplant, stemmed largely from T cells that were newly produced. It was reported that alpha-beta T cells came from several hundred expanded graft clones (about two months after transplant). Some patients' high day-60 TCRbeta diversity was attributed to recipient cells surviving conditioning.

Preparation of the TCRbeta library involved a method that used unique molecular identifiers. Each CDR3 protein gets one entry after TCRdb re-called the PCR reads with MiXCR. The profile shows about 110,000 distinct CDR3 sequences, about 6.5% of them singletons. This CDR3 has 15 amino acids. CDR1 MNHEY and CDR2 SVGEGT come from the germline V gene. The V segment lost 6 bases and the J segment 1 base; nucleotides outside the gene matches: 2. Concerning this clonotype: Its matching antigen is unknown.

The chain combines TRBV6-2 or TRBV6-3 with TRBJ2-1; 11 nucleotides line up with TRBD2. This clonotype was obtained from a male patient aged 2-10 years who had a stem cell transplant for acute lymphoblastic leukemia, so the T cells may come from the graft donor. The material sequenced was PBMCs, mostly from graft donor cells, taken 360 days after TCRalphabeta/CD19-depleted stem cell transplant. The CDR3 region has the DNA TGTGCCAGCAGACCTAGCGGGGGGTCCTACAATGAGCAGTTCTTC. It yields the protein CASRPSGGSYNEQFF.